The rows below give T cell receptor beta chains drawn from one sample of a study of blood T cell repertoires in COVID-19. This table comes from immunoSEQ multiplex PCR, and its TCRdb copy is limited to in-frame clones, with some not included. The table has about 300,000 clones, about 85% seen once. Sequenced material: PBMCs or T cells enriched from blood (not recorded which). The receptors come from a woman aged 45-60 years who had recovered from COVID-19. Each CDR3 is given with its conserved first and last residue. Each record gives: clone size, D gene, CDR3 length, J gene, V gene, CDR3 DNA, CDR3 protein. The D gene is left open where the match is weak. Not all rows give a size; the values are once, few, many and, for expanded clones, a class.

. | TRBD2 | 14 | TRBJ2-7 | TRBV4-1 | TGCGCCAGCAGGGGGGGACTAGCGACAGACGAGCAGTACTTC | CASRGGLATDEQYF
. | . | 15 | TRBJ1-6 | TRBV9 | TGTGCCAGCAGCGCCCAGTCAAGCTATAATTCACCCCTCCACTTT | CASSAQSSYNSPLHF
. | . | 16 | TRBJ1-6 | TRBV19 | TGTGCCAGTAGTATAGGCCGGGGTCTCGAAAATTCACCCCTCCACTTT | CASSIGRGLENSPLHF
. | TRBD2 | 14 | TRBJ2-7 | TRBV7-2 | TGTGCCAGCAGCACAAGCGGGAGTACCCACGAGCAGTACTTC | CASSTSGSTHEQYF
. | TRBD2 | 13 | TRBJ2-7 | TRBV5-5 | TGTGCCAGCAGCCGAGCGGGGGGCTACGAGCAGTACTTC | CASSRAGGYEQYF
. | . | 12 | TRBJ2-7 | TRBV11-2 | TGTGCCAGCAGCTCCCCAGTCAACGAGCAGTACTTC | CASSSPVNEQYF
. | TRBD1 | 12 | TRBJ1-6 | TRBV6-5 | TGTGCCAGCAGGACAGGGGGTTCACCCCTCCACTTT | CASRTGGSPLHF
once | . | 14 | TRBJ2-5 | TRBV5-4 | TGTGCCAGCAGCTTGGTCTGGGGAGAAGAGACCCAGTACTTC | CASSLVWGEETQYF
. | TRBD2 | 18 | TRBJ2-1 | TRBV5-1 | TGCGCCAGCAGCGCCGGGACTAGCGGGGGATTCTCCTACAATGAGCAGTTCTTC | CASSAGTSGGFSYNEQFF
. | TRBD2 | 16 | TRBJ2-1 | TRBV7-8 | TGTGCCAGCAGCTCGGAAAGCGGGACCTCCTACAATGAGCAGTTCTTC | CASSSESGTSYNEQFF
. | TRBD2 | 17 | TRBJ2-1 | TRBV3-1/TRBV3-2 | TGTGCCAGCAGCCAAGTGGACGGGACTAGTAGCTACAATGAGCAGTTCTTC | CASSQVDGTSSYNEQFF
. | . | 15 | TRBJ2-5 | TRBV5-1 | TGCGCCAGCAGCCCGGAAGCTGGGCCCCAAGAGACCCAGTACTTC | CASSPEAGPQETQYF
. | TRBD1 | 15 | TRBJ1-5 | TRBV6-5 | TGTGCCAGCAGGACCCTTGAAGTGCCCGGACAGGGGCAGCATTTT | CASRTLEVPGQGQHF
. | TRBD1 | 15 | TRBJ2-2 | TRBV9 | TGTGCCAGCAGCATCCGGACAGGGAACACCGGGGAGCTGTTTTTT | CASSIRTGNTGELFF
. | . | 13 | TRBJ1-1 | TRBV10-3 | TGTGCCACCCGCCGGGAGTTGAACACTGAAGCTTTCTTT | CATRRELNTEAFF
. | . | 13 | TRBJ2-7 | TRBV2 | TGTGCCAGCAAAAGCGGAAGCTCCTACGAGCAGTACTTC | CASKSGSSYEQYF
. | . | 15 | TRBJ1-6 | TRBV7-3 | TGTGCCAGCAGCTTAGGGTCAGGCCTTAATTCACCCCTCCACTTT | CASSLGSGLNSPLHF
. | . | 11 | TRBJ2-7 | TRBV30 | TGTGCCGGGGGGGGCCTGGACGAGCAGTACTTC | CAGGGLDEQYF
. | TRBD2 | 17 | TRBJ2-1 | TRBV11-2 | TGTGCCAGCAGCTTAGTAGGCAGCGGGGTTTCCTACAATGAGCAGTTCTTC | CASSLVGSGVSYNEQFF
. | TRBD1 | 14 | TRBJ1-5 | TRBV5-1 | TGCGCCAGCAGCACGGGACAGGTCGACCAGCCCCAGCATTTT | CASSTGQVDQPQHF
. | TRBD1 | 14 | TRBJ1-1 | TRBV19 | TGTGCCAGTAGTTTACAGGGGGTTTACACTGAAGCTTTCTTT | CASSLQGVYTEAFF
. | TRBD2 | 16 | TRBJ2-2 | TRBV27 | TGTGCCAGCATTGCTGGACTAGCGGGAGGGGCCGGGGAGCTGTTTTTT | CASIAGLAGGAGELFF
few | . | 15 | TRBJ1-1 | TRBV5-4 | TGTGCCAGCAGCTTTCGTAGGGCAGGGAATGTGGAAGCTTTCTTT | CASSFRRAGNVEAFF
. | . | 11 | TRBJ1-1 | TRBV12-3/TRBV12-4 | TGTGCCAGCAGTTTACTCCAGTTAGCTTTCTTT | CASSLLQLAFF
. | . | 15 | TRBJ1-2 | TRBV7-8 | TGTGCCAGCAGCTTACGGTTAGGGGGAAATTATGGCTACACCTTC | CASSLRLGGNYGYTF
. | TRBD1 | 16 | TRBJ1-2 | TRBV29-1 | TGCAGCGTTGCTAGGACAGGGGGCGCAAATCAGTATGGCTACACCTTC | CSVARTGGANQYGYTF
once | TRBD2 | 14 | TRBJ2-3 | TRBV19 | TGTGCCAGTAGTGCGGGGGGAGTGGCAGATACGCAGTATTTT | CASSAGGVADTQYF